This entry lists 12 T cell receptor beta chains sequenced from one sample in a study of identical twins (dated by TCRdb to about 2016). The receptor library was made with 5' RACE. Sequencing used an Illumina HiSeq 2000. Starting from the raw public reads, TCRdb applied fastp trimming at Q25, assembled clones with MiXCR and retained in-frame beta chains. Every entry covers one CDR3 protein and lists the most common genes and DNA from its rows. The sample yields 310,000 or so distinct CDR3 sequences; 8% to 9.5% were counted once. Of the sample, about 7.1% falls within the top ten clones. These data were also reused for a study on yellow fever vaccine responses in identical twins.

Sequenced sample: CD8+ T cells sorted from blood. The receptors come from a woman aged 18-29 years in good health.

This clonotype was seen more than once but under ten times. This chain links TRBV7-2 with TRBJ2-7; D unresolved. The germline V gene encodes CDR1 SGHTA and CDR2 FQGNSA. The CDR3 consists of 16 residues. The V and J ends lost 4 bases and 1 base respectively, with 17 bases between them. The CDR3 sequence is CASSSPIWTPSYEQYF. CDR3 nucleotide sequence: TGTGCCAGCAGCTCACCCATTTGGACCCCGTCCTACGAGCAGTACTTC.

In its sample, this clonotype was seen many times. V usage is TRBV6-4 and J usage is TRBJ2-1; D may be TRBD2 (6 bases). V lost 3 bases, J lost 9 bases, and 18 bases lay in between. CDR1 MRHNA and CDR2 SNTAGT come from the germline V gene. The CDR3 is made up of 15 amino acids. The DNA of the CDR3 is TGTGCCAGCAGTGATGGGCAGGGAATGGGAGGTGAGCAGTTCTTC. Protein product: CASSDGQGMGGEQFF.

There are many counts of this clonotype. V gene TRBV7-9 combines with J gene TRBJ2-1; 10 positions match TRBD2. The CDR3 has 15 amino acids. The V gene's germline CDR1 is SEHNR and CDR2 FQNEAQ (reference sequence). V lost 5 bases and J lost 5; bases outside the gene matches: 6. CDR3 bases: TGTGCCAGCAGCAAACGGACTAGCGGCGACAATGAGCAGTTCTTC. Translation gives CASSKRTSGDNEQFF.

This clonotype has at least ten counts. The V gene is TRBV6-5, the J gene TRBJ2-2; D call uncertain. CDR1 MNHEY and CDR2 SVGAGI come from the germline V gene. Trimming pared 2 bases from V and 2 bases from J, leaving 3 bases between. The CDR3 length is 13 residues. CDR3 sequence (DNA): TGTGCCAGCAGTTACAGTAACACCGGGGAGCTGTTTTTT. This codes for CASSYSNTGELFF.

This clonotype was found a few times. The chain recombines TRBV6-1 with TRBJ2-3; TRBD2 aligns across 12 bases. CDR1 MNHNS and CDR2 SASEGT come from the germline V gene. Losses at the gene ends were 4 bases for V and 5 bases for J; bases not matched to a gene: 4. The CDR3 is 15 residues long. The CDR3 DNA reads TGTGCCAGCAGTGGACTAGCGGGGGCCCAAGATACGCAGTATTTT. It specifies CASSGLAGAQDTQYF.

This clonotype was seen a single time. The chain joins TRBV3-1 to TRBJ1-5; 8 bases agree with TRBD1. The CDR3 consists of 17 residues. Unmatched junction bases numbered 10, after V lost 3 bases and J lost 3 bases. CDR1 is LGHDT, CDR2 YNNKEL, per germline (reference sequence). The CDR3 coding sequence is TGTGCCAGCAGCCAGGCTGGCGCGACAGGGGTCAATCAGCCCCAGCATTTT. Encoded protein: CASSQAGATGVNQPQHF.

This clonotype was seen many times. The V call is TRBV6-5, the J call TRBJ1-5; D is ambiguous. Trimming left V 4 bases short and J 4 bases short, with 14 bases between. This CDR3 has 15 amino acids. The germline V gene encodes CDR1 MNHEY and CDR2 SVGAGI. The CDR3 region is CASSSGPSANQPQHF. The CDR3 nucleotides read TGTGCCAGCAGTTCCGGTCCCTCCGCAAATCAGCCCCAGCATTTT.

This CDR3 reads CASSRRLADDNEQFF. The CDR3 nucleotides are TGCGCCAGCAGCCGGAGACTAGCTGATGACAATGAGCAGTTCTTC. J is TRBJ2-1 and V is TRBV23-1, with 7 bases fitting TRBD2. TRBV23-1 is assigned to the ORF class and has an uncertain function. The CDR3 totals 15 residues. The V segment lost 6 bases and the J segment 5 bases; nucleotides outside the gene matches: 10.

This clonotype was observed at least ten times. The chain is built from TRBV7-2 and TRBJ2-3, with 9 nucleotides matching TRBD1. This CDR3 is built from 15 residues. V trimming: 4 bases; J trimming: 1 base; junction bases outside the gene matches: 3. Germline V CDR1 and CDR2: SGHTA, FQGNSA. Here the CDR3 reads CASSSWTGGTDTQYF. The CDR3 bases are TGTGCCAGCAGCTCCTGGACAGGGGGCACAGATACGCAGTATTTT.

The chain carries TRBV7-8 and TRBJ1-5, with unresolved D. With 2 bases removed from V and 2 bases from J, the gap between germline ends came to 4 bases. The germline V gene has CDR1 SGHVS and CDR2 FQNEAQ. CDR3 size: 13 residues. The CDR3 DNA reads TGTGCCAGCAGCTTACCAGGCAATCAGCCCCAGCATTTT. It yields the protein CASSLPGNQPQHF.

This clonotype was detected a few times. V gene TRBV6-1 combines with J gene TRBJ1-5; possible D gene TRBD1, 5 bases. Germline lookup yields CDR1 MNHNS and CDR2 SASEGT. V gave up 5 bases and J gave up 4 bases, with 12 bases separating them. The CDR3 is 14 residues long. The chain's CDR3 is CASSPQDGNQPQHF. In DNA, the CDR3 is TGTGCCAGCAGTCCACAGGACGGAAATCAGCCCCAGCATTTT.

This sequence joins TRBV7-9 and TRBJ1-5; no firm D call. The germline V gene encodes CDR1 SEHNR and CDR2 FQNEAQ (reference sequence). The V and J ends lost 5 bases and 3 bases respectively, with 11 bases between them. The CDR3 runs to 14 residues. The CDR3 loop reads CASSPGWDNQPQHF. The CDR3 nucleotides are TGTGCCAGCAGCCCGGGCTGGGACAATCAGCCCCAGCATTTT. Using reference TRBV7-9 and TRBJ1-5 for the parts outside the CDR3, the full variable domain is DTGVSQNPRHKITKRGQNVTFRCDPISEHNRLYWYRQTLGQGPEFLTYFQNEAQLEKSRLLSDRFSAERPKGSFSTLEIQRTEQGDSAMYLCASSPGWDNQPQHFGDGTRLSIL.